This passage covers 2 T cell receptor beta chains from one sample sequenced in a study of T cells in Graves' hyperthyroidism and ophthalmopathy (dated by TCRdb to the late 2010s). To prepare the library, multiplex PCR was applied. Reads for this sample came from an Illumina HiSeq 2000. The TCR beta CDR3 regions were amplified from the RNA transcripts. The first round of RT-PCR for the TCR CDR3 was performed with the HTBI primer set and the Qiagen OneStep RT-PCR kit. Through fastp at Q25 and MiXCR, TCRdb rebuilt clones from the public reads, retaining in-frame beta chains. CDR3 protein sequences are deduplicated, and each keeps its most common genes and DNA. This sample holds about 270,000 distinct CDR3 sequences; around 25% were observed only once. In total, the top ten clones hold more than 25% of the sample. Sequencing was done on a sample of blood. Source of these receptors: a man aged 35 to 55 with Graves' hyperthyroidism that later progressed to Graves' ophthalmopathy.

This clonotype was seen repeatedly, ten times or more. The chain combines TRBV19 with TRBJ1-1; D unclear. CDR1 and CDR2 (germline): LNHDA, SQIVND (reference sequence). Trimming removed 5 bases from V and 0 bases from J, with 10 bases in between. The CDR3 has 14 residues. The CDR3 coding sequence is TGTGCCAGTAGTGGGCATCAGGTGAACACTGAAGCTTTCTTT. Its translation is CASSGHQVNTEAFF.

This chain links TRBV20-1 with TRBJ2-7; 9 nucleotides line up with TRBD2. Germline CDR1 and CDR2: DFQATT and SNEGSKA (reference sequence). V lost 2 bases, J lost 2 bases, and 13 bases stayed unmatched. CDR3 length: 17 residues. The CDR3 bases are TGCAGTGCTAGACTTTTACAGCTAGCGGGAATCACCTACGAGCAGTACTTC. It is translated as CSARLLQLAGITYEQYF.